Listed below are T cell receptor beta chains from one sample, sequenced in a study of T cells in Graves' hyperthyroidism and ophthalmopathy. Each CDR3 protein is one row after TCRdb ran MiXCR on the multiplex PCR reads. The table has roughly 600,000 distinct CDR3 sequences, about 15% seen once. The specimen sequenced was blood. Receptor source: a woman aged 50 to 60 with Graves' ophthalmopathy. Both conserved end residues are part of each CDR3. The order of the fields is V gene, J gene, clone size, D gene, CDR3 DNA, CDR3 protein. A D gene is named only where the DNA matches it firmly. Clone size is not always given. Where it is, it says once, few, many or a class for expanded clones.

v_call: TRBV7-8
j_call: TRBJ1-5
clone_size: .
d_call: TRBD1
cdr3_nt: TGTGCCAGCAGCCCGGGACAGGGTTCTTATAGCAATCAGCCCCAGCATTTT
cdr3_aa: CASSPGQGSYSNQPQHF

v_call: TRBV12-3/TRBV12-4
j_call: TRBJ2-7
clone_size: many
d_call: .
cdr3_nt: TGTGCCAGCAGTTTAGGTCCAGTCCGGTTGGGCTCCTACGAGCAGTACTTC
cdr3_aa: CASSLGPVRLGSYEQYF

v_call: TRBV27
j_call: TRBJ1-5
clone_size: many
d_call: TRBD1
cdr3_nt: TGTGCCAGCAGTTCCTCGACAGGGGCCCTAAATCAGCCCCAGCATTTT
cdr3_aa: CASSSSTGALNQPQHF

v_call: TRBV11-2
j_call: TRBJ2-7
clone_size: few
d_call: TRBD2
cdr3_nt: TGTGCCAGCAGCTTAGAACTAGCGGGGGCCGAGCAGTACTTC
cdr3_aa: CASSLELAGAEQYF

v_call: TRBV6-2/TRBV6-3
j_call: TRBJ1-6
clone_size: few
d_call: TRBD1
cdr3_nt: TGTGCCAGCAGACCCGGGACAGCGCAGACCTCCTATAATTCACCCCTCCACTTT
cdr3_aa: CASRPGTAQTSYNSPLHF

v_call: TRBV7-2
j_call: TRBJ2-5
clone_size: many
d_call: TRBD2
cdr3_nt: TGTGCCAGCAGCTTAGCGACTAGCGGCGGGGAGACCCAGTACTTC
cdr3_aa: CASSLATSGGETQYF

v_call: TRBV12-3/TRBV12-4
j_call: TRBJ2-1
clone_size: .
d_call: .
cdr3_nt: TGTGCCAGCATTGCGGGGGGGTCAGGGGGCTATGAGCAGTTCTTC
cdr3_aa: CASIAGGSGGYEQFF

v_call: TRBV3-1
j_call: TRBJ2-1
clone_size: many
d_call: TRBD1
cdr3_nt: TGTGCCAGCAGCCAACTCGGGTCGACAGGGTCCTACAATGAGCAGTTCTTC
cdr3_aa: CASSQLGSTGSYNEQFF

v_call: TRBV12-3/TRBV12-4
j_call: TRBJ2-1
clone_size: many
d_call: TRBD2
cdr3_nt: TGTGCCAGCATCCCAGAAGGGGGACTAGGCAGTAATGAGCAGTTCTTC
cdr3_aa: CASIPEGGLGSNEQFF

v_call: TRBV5-5
j_call: TRBJ2-1
clone_size: .
d_call: TRBD1
cdr3_nt: TGTGCCAGCAGTTCGCCGGGACAGGGTTTTGAGCAGTTCTTC
cdr3_aa: CASSSPGQGFEQFF

v_call: TRBV5-5
j_call: TRBJ1-6
clone_size: .
d_call: TRBD1
cdr3_nt: TGTGCCAGCAGCCCGGGACAGGGGGCCCCTCTTGGTTCACCCCTCCACTTT
cdr3_aa: CASSPGQGAPLGSPLHF

v_call: TRBV12-3/TRBV12-4
j_call: TRBJ2-7
clone_size: many
d_call: .
cdr3_nt: TGTGCCAGCAGTTTACAGGGGCCATACGAGCAGTACTTC
cdr3_aa: CASSLQGPYEQYF

v_call: TRBV12-5
j_call: TRBJ2-1
clone_size: many
d_call: .
cdr3_nt: TGTGCTAGTGGCCAAAGACTTAGCGGTACCTACAATGAGCAGTTCTTC
cdr3_aa: CASGQRLSGTYNEQFF

v_call: TRBV9
j_call: TRBJ2-1
clone_size: .
d_call: TRBD2
cdr3_nt: TGTGCCAGCAGCGTAGATGGGACTAGCTCTTACAATGAGCAGTTCTTC
cdr3_aa: CASSVDGTSSYNEQFF

v_call: TRBV20-1
j_call: TRBJ1-1
clone_size: .
d_call: .
cdr3_nt: TGCAGTGCTAGAGTTCGGGTTACGAACACTGAAGCTTTCTTT
cdr3_aa: CSARVRVTNTEAFF

v_call: TRBV27
j_call: TRBJ2-1
clone_size: .
d_call: .
cdr3_nt: TGTGCCAGCAGTTTTTTTGGGGATGAGCAGTTCTTC
cdr3_aa: CASSFFGDEQFF

v_call: TRBV6-1
j_call: TRBJ2-7
clone_size: .
d_call: .
cdr3_nt: TGTGCCAGCAGTGTCATTAGCGGAATTACCTACGAGCAGTACTTC
cdr3_aa: CASSVISGITYEQYF

v_call: TRBV19
j_call: TRBJ2-2
clone_size: .
d_call: TRBD1
cdr3_nt: TGTGCCAGTACTGACAGGGGTGACACCGGGGAGCTGTTTTTT
cdr3_aa: CASTDRGDTGELFF

v_call: TRBV30
j_call: TRBJ2-1
clone_size: few
d_call: .
cdr3_nt: TGTGCCTGGAGTTCCAATAGGAGATACAATGAGCAGTTCTTC
cdr3_aa: CAWSSNRRYNEQFF

v_call: TRBV28
j_call: TRBJ1-5
clone_size: few
d_call: .
cdr3_nt: TGTGCCAGCAGTCTTCCCCGGGCGGGTCAGCCCCAGCATTTT
cdr3_aa: CASSLPRAGQPQHF

v_call: TRBV6-2/TRBV6-3
j_call: TRBJ2-5
clone_size: many
d_call: TRBD1
cdr3_nt: TGTGCCAGTTCTTCCGGGACAGGGGGCCAAGAGACCCAGTACTTC
cdr3_aa: CASSSGTGGQETQYF

v_call: TRBV20-1
j_call: TRBJ1-2
clone_size: few
d_call: TRBD1
cdr3_nt: TGCAGTGCTAGCCCCCGGGCAGGGGGCATTGGTGGCTACACCTTC
cdr3_aa: CSASPRAGGIGGYTF

v_call: TRBV6-7
j_call: TRBJ2-3
clone_size: many
d_call: TRBD1
cdr3_nt: TGTGCCCACCGGGACAGAGCCACAGATACGCAGTATTTT
cdr3_aa: CAHRDRATDTQYF

v_call: TRBV28
j_call: TRBJ1-1
clone_size: many
d_call: .
cdr3_nt: TGTGCCAGCAATAGGCCGGAGACTGAAGCTTTCTTT
cdr3_aa: CASNRPETEAFF

v_call: TRBV29-1
j_call: TRBJ2-7
clone_size: many
d_call: .
cdr3_nt: TGCAGCGTACTTGGGCCACTCCCTCCCTACGAGCAGTACTTC
cdr3_aa: CSVLGPLPPYEQYF

v_call: TRBV11-2
j_call: TRBJ1-2
clone_size: many
d_call: .
cdr3_nt: TGTGCCAGCAGCTCCCGTTCGCCAGTGGACTATGGCTACACCTTC
cdr3_aa: CASSSRSPVDYGYTF

v_call: TRBV6-1
j_call: TRBJ2-1
clone_size: few
d_call: TRBD1
cdr3_nt: TGTGCCAGCAGTGATGTAACAGGGGCCACCCCTTTCTCCTACAATGAGCAGTTCTTC
cdr3_aa: CASSDVTGATPFSYNEQFF

v_call: TRBV7-2
j_call: TRBJ2-7
clone_size: few
d_call: TRBD1
cdr3_nt: TGTGCCAGCAGCTATTCCGGGACAGGGCCCTACGAGCAGTACTTC
cdr3_aa: CASSYSGTGPYEQYF

v_call: TRBV28
j_call: TRBJ1-2
clone_size: many
d_call: .
cdr3_nt: TGTGCCAGCAGTTCGATCCGGACGGGAATACTCTATGGCTACACCTTC
cdr3_aa: CASSSIRTGILYGYTF

v_call: TRBV7-7
j_call: TRBJ2-1
clone_size: few
d_call: TRBD2
cdr3_nt: TGTGCTAGCAGCTCCGGGACTAGCGGGATTGTTGAGCAGTTCTTC
cdr3_aa: CASSSGTSGIVEQFF

v_call: TRBV7-2
j_call: TRBJ1-1
clone_size: many
d_call: .
cdr3_nt: TGTGCCAGCAGCTTAGTGGCAGGGAGGAACGCTTTCTTT
cdr3_aa: CASSLVAGRNAFF

v_call: TRBV18
j_call: TRBJ2-2
clone_size: .
d_call: .
cdr3_nt: TGTGCCAGCCCGGACGGTCCAAACACCGGGGAGCTGTTTTTT
cdr3_aa: CASPDGPNTGELFF

v_call: TRBV12-3/TRBV12-4
j_call: TRBJ2-2
clone_size: few
d_call: .
cdr3_nt: TGTGCCAGCGAAGGAGGGCCGGGCACCGGGGAGCTGTTTTTT
cdr3_aa: CASEGGPGTGELFF

v_call: TRBV3-1
j_call: TRBJ2-7
clone_size: many
d_call: .
cdr3_nt: TGTGCCAGCAGCCAAATACCCGGGGGCCACGAGCAGTACTTC
cdr3_aa: CASSQIPGGHEQYF

v_call: TRBV7-9
j_call: TRBJ1-5
clone_size: .
d_call: TRBD1
cdr3_nt: TGTGCCAGCAGCACCGGGACAGGGGTAGGCAATCAGCCCCAGCATTTT
cdr3_aa: CASSTGTGVGNQPQHF

v_call: TRBV3-1
j_call: TRBJ2-1
clone_size: many
d_call: .
cdr3_nt: TGTGCCAGCAGCCATGCCGGTGAGCAGTTCTTC
cdr3_aa: CASSHAGEQFF

v_call: TRBV3-1
j_call: TRBJ2-1
clone_size: .
d_call: .
cdr3_nt: TGTGCCAGCAGCCAAGAGGGCGGACACAAGCGGTTCTTC
cdr3_aa: CASSQEGGHKRFF

v_call: TRBV28
j_call: TRBJ2-7
clone_size: many
d_call: TRBD2
cdr3_nt: TGTGCCAGCAGTCGTAGCGGGAGCTTCTACGAGCAGTACTTC
cdr3_aa: CASSRSGSFYEQYF

v_call: TRBV7-2
j_call: TRBJ2-3
clone_size: many
d_call: TRBD2
cdr3_nt: TGTGCCAGCAGCCTTAGCGGGAGGGTTTCCACAGATACGCAGTATTTT
cdr3_aa: CASSLSGRVSTDTQYF

v_call: TRBV20-1
j_call: TRBJ2-7
clone_size: few
d_call: .
cdr3_nt: TGCAGTGCTAGAGGCCAGCCCATCATAAGCTACGAGCAGTACTTC
cdr3_aa: CSARGQPIISYEQYF

v_call: TRBV6-2/TRBV6-3
j_call: TRBJ2-6
clone_size: .
d_call: .
cdr3_nt: TGTGCCAGCCTGGTCGGAGACAGGGACTTTATATCTGGGGCCAACGTCCTGACTTTC
cdr3_aa: CASLVGDRDFISGANVLTF

v_call: TRBV10-3
j_call: TRBJ1-5
clone_size: .
d_call: TRBD1
cdr3_nt: TGTGCCATCAGTTCCGGGACAGGGAGTAATCAGCCCCAGCATTTT
cdr3_aa: CAISSGTGSNQPQHF

v_call: TRBV12-3/TRBV12-4
j_call: TRBJ2-1
clone_size: few
d_call: .
cdr3_nt: TGTGCCAGCAGGACTAGGAGTGAGCAGTTCTTC
cdr3_aa: CASRTRSEQFF

v_call: TRBV5-1
j_call: TRBJ2-3
clone_size: many
d_call: .
cdr3_nt: TGCGCCAGCAGCACACCTCAGGGATCTGCCACAGATACGCAGTATTTT
cdr3_aa: CASSTPQGSATDTQYF

v_call: TRBV2
j_call: TRBJ2-1
clone_size: .
d_call: .
cdr3_nt: TGTGCCAGCAGTGAAATCCCTGCAGGGGAAAAGTTCTTC
cdr3_aa: CASSEIPAGEKFF

v_call: TRBV6-2/TRBV6-3
j_call: TRBJ2-7
clone_size: few
d_call: .
cdr3_nt: TGTGCCAGCAGTACCGACAGTGCTGGCGGGGTAAGCTCCTACGAGCAGTACTTC
cdr3_aa: CASSTDSAGGVSSYEQYF

v_call: TRBV19
j_call: TRBJ2-1
clone_size: few
d_call: .
cdr3_nt: TGTGCCAGTAGTTTGGGACAAGCTCTTTACAATGAGCAGTTCTTC
cdr3_aa: CASSLGQALYNEQFF

v_call: TRBV5-1
j_call: TRBJ2-7
clone_size: few
d_call: .
cdr3_nt: TGCGCCAGCAGCTCGGGACCGAGGGATCTCTCGGGCGAGCAGTACTTC
cdr3_aa: CASSSGPRDLSGEQYF

v_call: TRBV7-6
j_call: TRBJ2-6
clone_size: .
d_call: TRBD2
cdr3_nt: TGTGCCAGCAGCTTAGCCTTAGCGGGAGGGATTCTCGGGGCCAACGTCCTGACTTTC
cdr3_aa: CASSLALAGGILGANVLTF